These 21 T cell receptor beta chains originate from one sample sequenced in a study of T cells in Graves' hyperthyroidism and ophthalmopathy. RNA transcripts yielded amplified TCR beta CDR3 regions. With the HTBI primer set, the TCR CDR3 went through a first round of RT-PCR. TCRdb reprocessed the multiplex PCR reads with MiXCR, giving one entry per CDR3 protein. Of fewer than 700,000 distinct CDR3 sequences detected, roughly 15% appear once; the ten largest clones hold under 20%. Material for sequencing was blood. The receptors shown here come from a woman under 30 with Graves' ophthalmopathy.

The CDR3 DNA reads TGTGCCAGCAGTTTTGGAGGCGGGGGGCCATACGAGCAGTACTTC. It specifies CASSFGGGGPYEQYF. This sequence joins TRBV12-3 or TRBV12-4 and TRBJ2-7; 8 positions agree with TRBD2. The CDR3 has 15 residues. J was trimmed by 4 bases and V by 3 bases; bases with no gene match: 8.

The chain carries TRBV20-1 and TRBJ2-7; D perhaps matches TRBD1 (6 bases). Between the trimmed V and J ends, which lost 5 bases and 4 bases, there was a span of 9 bases. This CDR3 region has 11 residues. From germline, CDR1 is DFQATT and CDR2 SNEGSKA (reference sequence). The CDR3 region has the DNA TGCAGTGCTCTGACAGGTTACGAGCAGTACTTC. Encoded protein: CSALTGYEQYF.

This clonotype appeared a few times. The chain has TRBV28 and TRBJ1-6; the D is unclear. Germline V gene lookup returns CDR1 MDHEN and CDR2 SYDVKM. Trimming cost V 2 bases and J 14 bases, with 16 bases left between them. The CDR3 runs 14 residues. The CDR3 region is CASSLLLDGEALHF. Written as DNA, the CDR3 is TGTGCCAGCAGTTTACTACTCGACGGAGAGGCCCTCCACTTT.

The rearrangement links TRBV12-3 or TRBV12-4 to TRBJ1-1; D is unresolved. V gave up 6 bases and J gave up 4 bases, with 9 bases separating them. The CDR3 length is 12 residues. The DNA of the CDR3 is TGTGCCAGCAGGGAGAGAAGCACTGAAGCTTTCTTT. Amino acid sequence: CASRERSTEAFF.

This clonotype has only one observation. The chain is built from TRBV5-1 and TRBJ1-1; D perhaps matches TRBD1 (6 bases). Germline CDR1 and CDR2: SGHRS and YFSETQ. Trimming cost V 4 bases and J 5 bases, with 24 bases left between them. The CDR3 totals 17 residues. DNA of the CDR3: TGCGCCAGCAGCCAAAACCCGGGGGGCTATGAACATACTGAAGCTTTCTTT. This codes for CASSQNPGGYEHTEAFF.

This clonotype came up many times. This chain joins TRBV9 and TRBJ2-7; the D gene is possibly TRBD2 (6 bases). V was cut by 3 bases and J by 2 bases, with 12 bases left in between. The CDR3 length is 14 residues. Germline assignment: CDR1 SGDLS and CDR2 YYNGEE. The CDR3 DNA reads TGTGCCAGCAGCGCCCAGGAGGGCCCCTACGAGCAGTACTTC. This sequence encodes CASSAQEGPYEQYF.

This clonotype was counted many times. The chain links TRBV7-9 to TRBJ1-2; D is uncertain. Trimming pared 4 bases from V and 2 bases from J, leaving 14 bases between. The CDR3 sequence is 15 residues long. CDR1 and CDR2 (germline): SEHNR, FQNEAQ (reference sequence). CDR3 amino acids: CASSSSYNYNYGYTF. CDR3 nucleotides: TGTGCCAGCAGCTCTTCCTACAACTACAACTATGGCTACACCTTC.

This clonotype was seen repeatedly, ten times or more. The chain uses TRBV9 and TRBJ1-6; weak D call: TRBD1 (6 bases). Germline-derived CDR1 and CDR2 are SGDLS and YYNGEE. Trimming left V 9 bases short and J 5 bases short, with 15 bases between. This CDR3 is built from 14 residues. CDR3 nucleotides: TGTGCCACAGCAACGGACAGTGATAATTCACCCCTCCACTTT. This translates into CATATDSDNSPLHF.

Many counts were recorded for this clonotype. V is TRBV3-1 and J is TRBJ2-1, with unresolved D. CDR3 size: 13 residues. Trimming took off 4 bases at V and 7 bases at J, with 11 bases between the two ends. Germline CDR1 is LGHDT and CDR2 is YNNKEL (reference sequence). In DNA, the CDR3 is TGTGCCAGCAGCCCCCCTTTGAGAAATGAGCAGTTCTTC. This encodes CASSPPLRNEQFF.

This clonotype came up many times. The rearrangement links TRBV3-1 to TRBJ2-2; unclear D gene. This CDR3 has 15 amino acids. The V gene's germline CDR1 is LGHDT and CDR2 YNNKEL (reference sequence). Trimming left V 4 bases short and J 4 bases short, with 13 bases between. This chain's CDR3 is CASSLTELVTGELFF. The CDR3 DNA reads as TGTGCCAGCAGCCTAACAGAGTTAGTCACCGGGGAGCTGTTTTTT.

This clonotype was seen once. This chain connects TRBV28 to TRBJ1-3; D not certain. Germline V CDR1 and CDR2: MDHEN, SYDVKM. The ends were cut back, 2 bases at V and 5 bases at J, with 4 bases in the middle. The CDR3 is 12 residues long. As DNA, the CDR3 is TGTGCCAGCAGTTTAGGGAGAAACACCATATATTTT. It encodes CASSLGRNTIYF.

This chain links TRBV7-8 with TRBJ1-6, with 10 nucleotides matching TRBD1. CDR3 length equals 16 residues. Germline V gene sequence: CDR1 SGHVS, CDR2 FQNEAQ. V shed 5 bases, J shed 10 bases, and the junction held 11 bases outside the gene matches. CDR3 nucleotide sequence: TGTGCCAGCAGCACAAGGGACAGGGGCCCTTGGTCACCCCTCCACTTT. Its protein product is CASSTRDRGPWSPLHF.

This clonotype appeared many times. This CDR3 reads CAWSVRDSGLPDTQYF. In nucleotides, the CDR3 is TGTGCCTGGAGTGTCAGGGACAGTGGGTTACCAGATACGCAGTATTTT. The genes are TRBV30 and TRBJ2-3; the match to TRBD1 covers 7 bases. The CDR3 sequence is 16 residues long. The germline V gene encodes CDR1 GTSNPN and CDR2 SVGIG (reference sequence). Trimming cost V 0 bases and J 4 bases; bases outside gene matches: 10.

This sequence joins TRBV6-1 and TRBJ2-7; TRBD1 matches at 12 bases. CDR3 length: 16 amino acids. Losses at the gene ends were 7 bases for V and 3 bases for J; bases not matched to a gene: 10. The V gene's germline CDR1 is MNHNS and CDR2 SASEGT. The CDR3 sequence: CASTYSGTGGIYEQYF. The CDR3 DNA follows: TGTGCCAGCACCTATTCCGGGACAGGGGGCATCTACGAGCAGTACTTC.

This clonotype was recorded at least ten times. The chain combines TRBV7-9 with TRBJ1-2; no clear D gene. Trimming stripped 6 bases from V and 4 bases from J, with 18 bases between. The CDR3 runs 15 residues. CDR1 and CDR2 from the germline V gene are SEHNR and FQNEAQ (reference sequence). CDR3 sequence (DNA): TGTGCCAGCAGGCCCTCTCCACAGAGTTTCTATGGCTACACCTTC. This encodes CASRPSPQSFYGYTF.

CDR3 amino acids: CASSQDPREKLFF. The CDR3 DNA follows: TGTGCCAGCAGTCAAGACCCAAGGGAAAAACTGTTTTTT. The rearrangement joins TRBV6-1 to TRBJ1-4; no reliable D call. Germline V CDR1 and CDR2: MNHNS, SASEGT. Trimming took 5 bases from V and 8 from J, leaving 12 bases between them. The CDR3 consists of 13 residues.

This clonotype was seen ten or more times. This chain links TRBV28 with TRBJ2-7; TRBD1 is a possible D gene (6 bases). Deletions cut 5 bases from V and 4 bases from J, with 12 bases between. This CDR3 region has 13 residues. Germline assignment: CDR1 MDHEN and CDR2 SYDVKM. This CDR3 reads CASSVQQGYEQYF. In nucleotides, the CDR3 is TGTGCCAGCAGTGTACAACAGGGTTACGAGCAGTACTTC.

This clonotype turned up a few times. In nucleotides, the CDR3 is TGCAGTGCTAGCCCCTCCCGGGACAGCTATAATTCACCCCTCCACTTT. As protein: CSASPSRDSYNSPLHF. The chain recombines TRBV20-1 with TRBJ1-6, with 7 nucleotides matching TRBD1. Unmatched junction bases numbered 8, after V lost 3 bases and J lost 3 bases. The CDR3 has 16 residues. Germline lookup yields CDR1 DFQATT and CDR2 SNEGSKA (reference sequence).

This clonotype was seen once. Possible read error: a much larger clone is one base away. The V gene is TRBV13, the J gene TRBJ2-1; D possibly corresponds to TRBD2 (6 bases). CDR1 and CDR2 from the germline V gene are PRHDT and FYEKMQ (reference sequence). CDR3 length: 14 amino acids. V was clipped by 5 bases and J by 9 bases, with 17 bases between them. CDR3: CASSPGTSPSEQFF. DNA for the CDR3: TGTGCCAGCAGCCCCGGGACTTCTCCCTCTGAGCAGTTCTTC.

The rearrangement uses TRBV6-1 and TRBJ1-5; D is ambiguous. The CDR3 length is 17 residues. V was clipped by 4 bases and J by 0 bases, with 16 bases between them. CDR1 is MNHNS, CDR2 SASEGT, per germline. The DNA of the CDR3 is TGTGCCAGCAGTGTACACCGGGGAGCTAATAGCAATCAGCCCCAGCATTTT. This codes for CASSVHRGANSNQPQHF.

There are many counts of this clonotype. V gene TRBV7-2 combines with J gene TRBJ2-7; D not certain. The ends were cut back, 3 bases at V and 0 bases at J, with 9 bases in the middle. This CDR3 is built from 14 residues. Germline V CDR1 and CDR2: SGHTA, FQGNSA. CDR3: CASSLSNLSYEQYF. The DNA for the CDR3 is TGTGCCAGCAGCTTGAGTAACCTCTCCTACGAGCAGTACTTC.